This T cell receptor beta chain was retrieved from a study of blood T cell repertoires in COVID-19. Turning to the study itself: Samples representing acute and convalescent COVID-19 were sourced from the United States, Italy and Spain. T cells, B-cell-depleted T cells, or PBMCs supplied cDNA or gDNA.

Source study methods: From reference gene primer amplification, estimates of nucleated cell counts were derived. Here immunoSEQ multiplex PCR was the method, and the copy in TCRdb shows in-frame clones only, minus some. The DNA was the basis for D and trimming; V, J and clone size are from that table. The sample has roughly 90,000 clones, around 86% seen once. V lost 5 bases, J lost 7 bases, and 3 bases stayed unmatched. Germline CDR1 MDHEN, CDR2 SYDVKM. The CDR3 sequence is 13 residues long. Specimen: peripheral blood. The chain combines TRBV28 with TRBJ2-1; 9 nucleotides align to TRBD1. This clonotype was sampled from a human donor in a cohort sampled during active COVID-19. DNA of the CDR3: TGTGCCAGCAGTCGGGACAGGGCGAATGAGCAGTTCTTC. Its translation is CASSRDRANEQFF.